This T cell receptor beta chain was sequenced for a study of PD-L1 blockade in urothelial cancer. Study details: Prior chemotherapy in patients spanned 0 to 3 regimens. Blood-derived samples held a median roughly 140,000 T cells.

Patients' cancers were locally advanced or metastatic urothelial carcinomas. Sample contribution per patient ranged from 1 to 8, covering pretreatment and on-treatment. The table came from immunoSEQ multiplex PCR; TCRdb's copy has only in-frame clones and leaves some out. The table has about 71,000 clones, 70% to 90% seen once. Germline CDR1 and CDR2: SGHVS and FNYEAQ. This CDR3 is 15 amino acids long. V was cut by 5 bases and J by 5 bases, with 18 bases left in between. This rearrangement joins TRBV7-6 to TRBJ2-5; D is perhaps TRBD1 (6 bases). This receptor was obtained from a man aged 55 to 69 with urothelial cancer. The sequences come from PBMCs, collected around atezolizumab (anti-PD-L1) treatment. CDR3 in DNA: TGTGCCAGCAGCCCACAGGGAGCAATCGGGGAGACCCAGTACTTC. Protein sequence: CASSPQGAIGETQYF.